Each of the 21 T cell receptor beta chains below was sequenced from the same sample in a study of T cell responses to AZD1222 COVID-19 vaccine. Profiling relied on immunoSEQ multiplex PCR, and the TCRdb table lists in-frame clones only, not all of them. The table includes over 110,000 clones, roughly nine tenths detected once. Sequences were derived from peripheral blood, sampled on day 0 of AZD1222 vaccination. The receptor set was obtained from an adult in good health.

V and J are TRBV9 and TRBJ2-7; D might be TRBD2 (5 bases). V shed 0 bases and J shed 0 bases, with 13 bases lying between them. Germline V gene sequence: CDR1 SGDLS, CDR2 YYNGEE. This CDR3 has 16 amino acids. The CDR3 loop is CASSVDPLGSSYEQYF. DNA for the CDR3: TGTGCCAGCAGCGTAGACCCGTTGGGGAGCTCCTACGAGCAGTACTTC.

The CDR3 spells CASGPGLHYEQYF. The CDR3 region has the DNA TGTGCCAGCGGACCCGGACTTCACTACGAGCAGTACTTC. The chain has TRBV7-2 and TRBJ2-7, with D tentatively TRBD2 (5 bases). V lost 8 bases and J lost 3, with 14 bases in between. CDR1 and CDR2 from the germline V gene are SGHTA and FQGNSA. CDR3 size: 13 residues.

The genes are TRBV19 and TRBJ1-6; 9 bases are a match to TRBD1. The V segment lost 6 bases and the J segment 7 bases; nucleotides outside the gene matches: 4. CDR1 and CDR2 (germline): LNHDA, SQIVND (reference sequence). This CDR3 is built from 14 residues. CDR3 nucleotide sequence: TGTGCCAGTAGACGGACAGGGGTCAATTCACCCCTCCACTTT. This gives the protein CASRRTGVNSPLHF.

The chain carries TRBV19 and TRBJ1-1; D perhaps matches TRBD1 (5 bases). V was shortened by 6 bases and J by 1 base, with 21 bases between the two germline ends. The CDR3 loop spans 17 amino acids. From germline, CDR1 is LNHDA and CDR2 SQIVND (reference sequence). The CDR3 DNA reads TGTGCCAGTAGCATTCGGACCGGGGGTATGAGGAACACTGAAGCTTTCTTT. Its translation is CASSIRTGGMRNTEAFF.

The chain carries TRBV9 and TRBJ2-2, with 9 positions matching TRBD2. J was trimmed by 1 base and V by 1 base; bases with no gene match: 2. CDR1 is SGDLS, CDR2 YYNGEE, per germline. The CDR3 sequence is 16 residues long. The CDR3 nucleotides are TGTGCCAGCAGCGTATTGACTAGCGGGAACACCGGGGAGCTGTTTTTT. Amino acid sequence: CASSVLTSGNTGELFF.

J is TRBJ2-1 and V is TRBV5-1; D remains unclear. This CDR3 is 14 amino acids long. Trimming left V 0 bases short and J 9 bases short, with 13 bases between. CDR1 SGHRS and CDR2 YFSETQ come from the germline V gene. The CDR3: CASSLGYAAGEQFF. CDR3 DNA: TGCGCCAGCAGCTTGGGTTATGCCGCTGGTGAGCAGTTCTTC.

The V and J genes are TRBV4-3 and TRBJ2-1, with 9 nucleotides matching TRBD1. This CDR3 is 16 amino acids long. J lost 7 bases, V lost 0 bases, and 7 bases had no gene match. Germline V lookup: CDR1 LGHNA, CDR2 YSLEER. CDR3 in DNA: TGCGCCAGCAGCCAAGATCCGGGACAGGGTGGGAATGAGCAGTTCTTC. Residues: CASSQDPGQGGNEQFF.

The chain combines TRBV24-1 with TRBJ2-1; D is unresolved. The germline V gene has CDR1 KGHDR and CDR2 SFDVKD. V lost 4 bases and J lost 0, with 12 bases in between. The CDR3 loop spans 16 amino acids. The CDR3 loop reads CATSDPTTSSYNEQFF. CDR3 bases: TGTGCCACCAGTGACCCCACAACGAGCTCCTACAATGAGCAGTTCTTC.

The chain links TRBV25-1 to TRBJ1-6, with TRBD1 matching over 7 bases. The CDR3 spans 15 residues. Germline assignment: CDR1 MGHDK and CDR2 SYGVNS. Trimming at V came to 7 bases and at J to 5 bases, leaving 8 bases not matched to a gene. The CDR3 coding sequence is TGTGCCAGCATCCCCACCGGGACAGATAATTCACCCCTCCACTTT. This translates into CASIPTGTDNSPLHF.

This chain joins TRBV30 and TRBJ1-1; D is ambiguous. There are 12 residues in the CDR3. The germline V gene has CDR1 GTSNPN and CDR2 SVGIG (reference sequence). Trimming left V 8 bases short and J 0 bases short, with 10 bases between. CDR3 in amino acids: CAGRGLNTEAFF. The CDR3 DNA follows: TGTGCCGGTCGAGGGTTGAACACTGAAGCTTTCTTT. Filled out from reference TRBV30 and TRBJ1-1, the complete variable domain reads SQTIHQWPATLVQPVGSPLSLECTVEGTSNPNLYWYRQAAGRGLQLLFYSVGIGQISSEVPQNLSASRPQDRQFILSSKKLLLSDSGFYLCAGRGLNTEAFFGQGTRLTVV.

The rearrangement uses TRBV6-5 and TRBJ2-1; TRBD2 agrees at 8 bases. With 4 bases clipped from V and 15 bases from J, the junction kept 8 bases outside the gene matches. CDR1 and CDR2 from the germline V gene are MNHEY and SVGAGI. This CDR3 contains 12 residues. The CDR3 coding sequence is TGTGCCAGCAGTTCCCGAGTAGCGGGGCTGTTCTTC. Translating gives CASSSRVAGLFF.

The chain carries TRBV30 and TRBJ2-7, with 7 bases that match TRBD1. This CDR3 is built from 11 residues. The V gene's germline CDR1 is GTSNPN and CDR2 SVGIG (reference sequence). Losses at the gene ends were 4 bases for V and 8 bases for J; bases not matched to a gene: 5. The CDR3 protein is CAWILGQKQYF. In DNA form, the CDR3 reads TGTGCCTGGATCCTGGGACAGAAGCAGTACTTC. The full variable domain, in which reference TRBV30 and TRBJ2-7 provide the parts outside the CDR3, is SQTIHQWPATLVQPVGSPLSLECTVEGTSNPNLYWYRQAAGRGLQLLFYSVGIGQISSEVPQNLSASRPQDRQFILSSKKLLLSDSGFYLCAWILGQKQYFGPGTRLTVT.

The chain employs TRBV7-8 and TRBJ1-6; D not resolved. Germline loops: CDR1 SGHVS, CDR2 FQNEAQ. The CDR3 extends over 15 amino acids. With 2 bases removed from V and 0 bases from J, the gap between germline ends came to 5 bases. The CDR3, as DNA: TGTGCCAGCAGCTTAACGAGCTCCTATAATTCACCCCTCCACTTT. Amino acids: CASSLTSSYNSPLHF.

The chain links TRBV7-8 to TRBJ2-5; 9 nucleotides align to TRBD2. The CDR3 runs to 17 residues. Germline values: CDR1 SGHVS, CDR2 FQNEAQ. The J segment lost 2 bases and the V segment lost 5 bases, leaving 12 bases of the junction unmatched. CDR3 sequence: CASSLVEASGDQETQYF. CDR3 coding DNA: TGTGCCAGCAGCCTAGTGGAGGCTAGCGGGGATCAAGAGACCCAGTACTTC.

This rearrangement joins TRBV5-6 to TRBJ2-7; D tentatively reads TRBD1 or TRBD2 (6 bases each). CDR1 is SGHDT, CDR2 YYEEEE, per germline. V gave up 4 bases and J gave up 7 bases, with 24 bases separating them. CDR3 length: 16 residues. CDR3 region: CASSPVGGQFALEQYF. The CDR3 bases are TGTGCCAGCAGCCCGGTCGGGGGACAATTCGCTTTGGAGCAGTACTTC. Based on the CDR3 plus reference TRBV5-6 and TRBJ2-7, the full variable domain is DAGVTQSPTHLIKTRGQQVTLRCSPKSGHDTVSWYQQALGQGPQFIFQYYEEEERQRGNFPDRFSGHQFPNYSSELNVNALLLGDSALYLCASSPVGGQFALEQYFGPGTRLTVT.

The V call is TRBV5-1, the J call TRBJ1-2; 7 bases align to TRBD1. CDR1 and CDR2 (germline): SGHRS, YFSETQ. The CDR3 extends over 15 amino acids. Germline trimming cut 1 base from V and 2 bases from J; bases unmatched to any gene: 5. CDR3 region: CASSLYQGENYGYTF. DNA for the CDR3: TGCGCCAGCAGCTTGTACCAGGGGGAGAACTATGGCTACACCTTC.

The gene calls are TRBV12-5 and TRBJ2-1; TRBD1 matches at 9 bases. With V trimmed by 6 bases and J by 8 bases, 8 bases remained unmatched. The CDR3 covers 14 residues. Germline loops: CDR1 LGHNT, CDR2 FRNRAP. The CDR3 here is CASGTGQGSHEQFF. The CDR3 region has the DNA TGTGCTAGTGGAACCGGACAGGGGAGTCATGAGCAGTTCTTC.

The chain is built from TRBV19 and TRBJ1-5; perhaps TRBD1 as D (5 bases). The CDR3 runs to 14 residues. V was cut by 7 bases and J by 4 bases, with 14 bases left in between. From germline, CDR1 is LNHDA and CDR2 SQIVND (reference sequence). The CDR3 DNA sequence: TGTGCCAGTACTCTCCTGGGGCGGAATCAGCCCCAGCATTTT. Amino acid sequence: CASTLLGRNQPQHF.

This chain links TRBV7-8 with TRBJ1-5; 10 bases match TRBD1. Germline V lookup: CDR1 SGHVS, CDR2 FQNEAQ. V lost 0 bases, J lost 6 bases, and 2 bases stayed unmatched. The CDR3 spans 15 residues. CDR3 sequence reads: CASSLAGTGAQPQHF. CDR3 in DNA: TGTGCCAGCAGCTTAGCGGGGACAGGGGCTCAGCCCCAGCATTTT.

Of note for this clone: The sample has other DNA sequences that encode this CDR3 too. Written as DNA, the CDR3 is TGTGCCAGTAGTATAGACAGGGTTCAGCCCCAGCATTTT. Translation: CASSIDRVQPQHF. The J gene is TRBJ1-5, the V gene TRBV19, with D possibly matching TRBD1 (5 bases). The length of the CDR3 is 13 residues. Trimming removed 0 bases at V and 6 bases at J, with 6 bases between. Germline CDR1 is LNHDA and CDR2 is SQIVND (reference sequence).

V usage is TRBV5-1 and J usage is TRBJ2-2; TRBD2 matches at 12 bases. CDR3 length: 16 amino acids. CDR1 is SGHRS and CDR2 is YFSETQ in the germline V gene. Trimming took 1 base from V and 7 from J; bases not matched to a gene: 5. The CDR3 spells CASSLTSGRTVGELFF. CDR3 bases: TGCGCCAGCAGCTTGACTAGCGGGAGGACGGTCGGGGAGCTGTTTTTT.